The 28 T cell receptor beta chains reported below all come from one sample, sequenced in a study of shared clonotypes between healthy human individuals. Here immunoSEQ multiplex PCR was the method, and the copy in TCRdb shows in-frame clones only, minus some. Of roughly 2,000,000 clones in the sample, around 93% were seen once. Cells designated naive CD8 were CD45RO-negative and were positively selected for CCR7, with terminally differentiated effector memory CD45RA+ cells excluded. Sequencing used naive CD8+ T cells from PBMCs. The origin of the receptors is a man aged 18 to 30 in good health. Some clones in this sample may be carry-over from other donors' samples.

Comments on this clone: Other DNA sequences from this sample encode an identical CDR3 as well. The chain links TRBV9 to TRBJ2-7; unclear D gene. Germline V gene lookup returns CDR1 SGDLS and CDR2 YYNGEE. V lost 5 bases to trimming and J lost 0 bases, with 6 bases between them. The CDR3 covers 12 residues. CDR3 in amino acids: CASSPNSYEQYF. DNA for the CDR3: TGTGCCAGCAGTCCGAACTCCTACGAGCAGTACTTC.

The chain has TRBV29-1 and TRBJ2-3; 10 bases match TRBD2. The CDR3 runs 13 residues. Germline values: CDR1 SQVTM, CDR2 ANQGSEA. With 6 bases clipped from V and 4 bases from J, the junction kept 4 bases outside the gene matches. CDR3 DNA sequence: TGCAGCGTGTCTAGCGGGAGTGCAGATACGCAGTATTTT. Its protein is CSVSSGSADTQYF.

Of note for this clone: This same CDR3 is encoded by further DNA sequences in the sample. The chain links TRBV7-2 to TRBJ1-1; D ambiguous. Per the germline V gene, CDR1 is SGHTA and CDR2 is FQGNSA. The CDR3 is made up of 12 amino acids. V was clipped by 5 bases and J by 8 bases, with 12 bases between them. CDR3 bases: TGTGCCAGCAGCCTAGTGGGGAGAGAAGCTTTCTTT. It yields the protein CASSLVGREAFF.

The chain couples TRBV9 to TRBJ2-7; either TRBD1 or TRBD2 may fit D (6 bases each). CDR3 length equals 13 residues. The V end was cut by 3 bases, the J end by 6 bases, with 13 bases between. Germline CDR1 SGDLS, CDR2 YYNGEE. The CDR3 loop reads CASSEGGRGEQYF. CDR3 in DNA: TGTGCCAGCAGCGAGGGGGGCAGAGGCGAGCAGTACTTC.

Here the CDR3 reads CASRETGLSNQPQHF. The CDR3, as DNA: TGTGCCAGTAGGGAGACAGGGCTCAGCAATCAGCCCCAGCATTTT. This rearrangement joins TRBV19 to TRBJ1-5, with 7 nucleotides matching TRBD1. This CDR3 has 15 residues. Looked up from germline, CDR1 is LNHDA and CDR2 is SQIVND (reference sequence). The junction had 6 bases not matched to a gene; V was cut back by 6 bases and J by 1 base.

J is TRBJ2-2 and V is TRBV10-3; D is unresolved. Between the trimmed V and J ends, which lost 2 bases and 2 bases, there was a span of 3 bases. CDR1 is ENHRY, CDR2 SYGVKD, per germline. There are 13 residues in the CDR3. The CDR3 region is CAISEVNTGELFF. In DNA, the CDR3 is TGTGCCATCAGTGAGGTCAACACCGGGGAGCTGTTTTTT.

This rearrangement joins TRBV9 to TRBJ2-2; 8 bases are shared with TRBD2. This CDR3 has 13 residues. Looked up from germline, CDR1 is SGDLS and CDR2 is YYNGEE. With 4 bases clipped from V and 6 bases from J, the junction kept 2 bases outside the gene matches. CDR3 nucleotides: TGTGCCAGCAGCCCGGGAGGGTCCGGGGAGCTGTTTTTT. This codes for CASSPGGSGELFF.

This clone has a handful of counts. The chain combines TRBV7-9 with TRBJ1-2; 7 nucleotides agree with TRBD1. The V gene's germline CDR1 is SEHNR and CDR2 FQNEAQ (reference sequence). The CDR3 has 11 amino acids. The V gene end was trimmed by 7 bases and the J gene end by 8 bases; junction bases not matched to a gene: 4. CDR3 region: CASIDRDGYTF. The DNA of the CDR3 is TGTGCCAGCATCGACAGGGACGGCTACACCTTC.

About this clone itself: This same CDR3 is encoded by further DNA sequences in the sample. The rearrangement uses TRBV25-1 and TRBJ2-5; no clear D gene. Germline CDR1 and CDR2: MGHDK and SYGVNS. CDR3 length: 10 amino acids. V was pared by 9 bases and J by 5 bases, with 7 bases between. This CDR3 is CASKGETQYF. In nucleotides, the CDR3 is TGTGCCAGTAAAGGGGAGACCCAGTACTTC.

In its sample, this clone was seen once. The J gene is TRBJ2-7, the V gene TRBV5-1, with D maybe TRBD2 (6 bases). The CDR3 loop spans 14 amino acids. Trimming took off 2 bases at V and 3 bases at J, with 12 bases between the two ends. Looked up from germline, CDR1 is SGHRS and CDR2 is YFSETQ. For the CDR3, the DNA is TGCGCCAGCAGCTTTCGAGTAGCGGACTACGAGCAGTACTTC. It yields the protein CASSFRVADYEQYF.

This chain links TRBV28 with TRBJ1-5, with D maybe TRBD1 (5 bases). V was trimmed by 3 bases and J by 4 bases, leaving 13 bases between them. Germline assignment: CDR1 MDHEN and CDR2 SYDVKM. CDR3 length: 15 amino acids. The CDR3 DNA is TGTGCCAGCAGTTTGGCTTGGACAACTAATCAGCCCCAGCATTTT. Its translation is CASSLAWTTNQPQHF.

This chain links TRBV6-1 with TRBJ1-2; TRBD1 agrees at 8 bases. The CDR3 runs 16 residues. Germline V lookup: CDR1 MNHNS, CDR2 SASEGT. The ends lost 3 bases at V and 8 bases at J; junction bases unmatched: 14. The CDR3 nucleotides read TGTGCCAGCAGTGAGAAAGCGGCCAGGGGGCGTCGAGGCTACACCTTC. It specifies CASSEKAARGRRGYTF.

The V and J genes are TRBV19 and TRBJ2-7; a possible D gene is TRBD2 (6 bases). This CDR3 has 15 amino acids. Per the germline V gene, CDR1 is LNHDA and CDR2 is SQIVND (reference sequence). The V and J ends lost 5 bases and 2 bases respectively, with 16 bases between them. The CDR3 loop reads CASSSTGTPAYEQYF. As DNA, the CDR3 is TGTGCCAGTAGTTCCACCGGGACTCCAGCCTACGAGCAGTACTTC. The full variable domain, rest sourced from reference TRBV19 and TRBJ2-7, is DGGITQSPKYLFRKEGQNVTLSCEQNLNHDAMYWYRQDPGQGLRLIYYSQIVNDFQKGDIAEGYSVSREKKESFPLTVTSAQKNPTAFYLCASSSTGTPAYEQYFGPGTRLTVT.

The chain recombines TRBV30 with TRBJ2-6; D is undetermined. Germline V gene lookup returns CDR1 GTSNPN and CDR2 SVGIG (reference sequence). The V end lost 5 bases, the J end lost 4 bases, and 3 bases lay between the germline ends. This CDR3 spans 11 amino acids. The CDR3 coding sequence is TGTGCCTGGGGCGGGGCCAACGTCCTGACTTTC. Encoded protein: CAWGGANVLTF. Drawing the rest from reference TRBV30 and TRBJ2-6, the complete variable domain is SQTIHQWPATLVQPVGSPLSLECTVEGTSNPNLYWYRQAAGRGLQLLFYSVGIGQISSEVPQNLSASRPQDRQFILSSKKLLLSDSGFYLCAWGGANVLTFGAGSRLTVL.

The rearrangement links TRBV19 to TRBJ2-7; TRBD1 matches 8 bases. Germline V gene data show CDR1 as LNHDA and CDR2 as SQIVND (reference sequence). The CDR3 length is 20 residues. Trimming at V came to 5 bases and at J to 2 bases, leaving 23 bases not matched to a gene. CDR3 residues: CASSPPGSGQAYSPPYEQYF. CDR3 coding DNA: TGTGCCAGTAGTCCCCCCGGTTCGGGACAGGCTTACTCTCCCCCCTACGAGCAGTACTTC.

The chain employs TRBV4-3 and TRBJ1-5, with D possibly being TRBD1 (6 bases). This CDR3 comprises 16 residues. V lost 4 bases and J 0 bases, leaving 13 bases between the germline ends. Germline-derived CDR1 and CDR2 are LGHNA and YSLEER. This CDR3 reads CASSPFQGSSNQPQHF. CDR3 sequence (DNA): TGCGCCAGCAGCCCGTTCCAGGGGAGTAGCAATCAGCCCCAGCATTTT.

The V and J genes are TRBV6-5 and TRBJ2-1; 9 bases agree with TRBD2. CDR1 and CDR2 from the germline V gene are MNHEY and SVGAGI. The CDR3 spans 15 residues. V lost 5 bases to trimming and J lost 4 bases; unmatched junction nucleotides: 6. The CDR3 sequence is CASSRGREGYNEQFF. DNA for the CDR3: TGTGCCAGCAGTAGGGGGCGGGAGGGTTACAATGAGCAGTTCTTC.

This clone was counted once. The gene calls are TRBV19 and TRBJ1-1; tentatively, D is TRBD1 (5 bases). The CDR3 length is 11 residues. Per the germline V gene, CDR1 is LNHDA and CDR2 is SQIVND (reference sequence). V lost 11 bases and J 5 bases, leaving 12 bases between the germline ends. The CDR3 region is CAAGGGTEAFF. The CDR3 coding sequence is TGTGCCGCCGGCGGGGGAACTGAAGCTTTCTTT.

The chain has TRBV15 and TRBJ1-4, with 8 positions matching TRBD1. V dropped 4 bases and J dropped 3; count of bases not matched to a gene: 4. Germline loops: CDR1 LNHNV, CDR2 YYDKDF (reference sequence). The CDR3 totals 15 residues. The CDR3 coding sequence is TGTGCCACCAGCACAACAGGGGGGGCTAATGAAAAACTGTTTTTT. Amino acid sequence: CATSTTGGANEKLFF.

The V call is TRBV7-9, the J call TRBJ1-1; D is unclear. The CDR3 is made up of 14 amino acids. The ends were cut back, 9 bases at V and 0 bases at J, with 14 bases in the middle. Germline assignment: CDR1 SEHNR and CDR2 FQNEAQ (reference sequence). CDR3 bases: TGTGCCAGTGGAGGCCGCCCGATGAACACTGAAGCTTTCTTT. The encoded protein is CASGGRPMNTEAFF.

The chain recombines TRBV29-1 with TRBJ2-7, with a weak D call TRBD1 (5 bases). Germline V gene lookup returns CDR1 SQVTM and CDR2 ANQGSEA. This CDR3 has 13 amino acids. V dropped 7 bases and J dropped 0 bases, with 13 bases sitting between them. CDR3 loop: CSAVGQISYEQYF. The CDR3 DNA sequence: TGCAGCGCTGTGGGGCAGATCTCCTACGAGCAGTACTTC.

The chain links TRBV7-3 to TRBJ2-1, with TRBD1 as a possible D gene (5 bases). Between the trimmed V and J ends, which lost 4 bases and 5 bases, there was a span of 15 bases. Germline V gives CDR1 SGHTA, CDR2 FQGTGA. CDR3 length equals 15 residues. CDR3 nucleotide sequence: TGTGCCAGCAGCTCAGACAGTTTCCTGCACAATGAGCAGTTCTTC. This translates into CASSSDSFLHNEQFF.

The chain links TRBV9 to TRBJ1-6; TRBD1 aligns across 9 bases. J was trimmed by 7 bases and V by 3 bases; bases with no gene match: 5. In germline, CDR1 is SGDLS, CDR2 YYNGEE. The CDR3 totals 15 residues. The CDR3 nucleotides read TGTGCCAGCAGCGAAGAAGGGACAGGGAATTCACCCCTCCACTTT. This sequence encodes CASSEEGTGNSPLHF.

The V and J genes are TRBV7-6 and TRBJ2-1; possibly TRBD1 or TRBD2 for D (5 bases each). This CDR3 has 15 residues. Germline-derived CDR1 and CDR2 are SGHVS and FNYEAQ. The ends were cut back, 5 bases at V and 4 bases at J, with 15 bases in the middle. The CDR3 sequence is CASSPGTPTYNEQFF. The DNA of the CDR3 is TGTGCCAGCAGCCCGGGGACCCCTACTTACAATGAGCAGTTCTTC.

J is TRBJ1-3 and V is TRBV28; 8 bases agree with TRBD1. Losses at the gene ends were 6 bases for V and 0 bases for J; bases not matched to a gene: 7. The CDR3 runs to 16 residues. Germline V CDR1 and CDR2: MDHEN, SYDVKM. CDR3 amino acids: CASRPQGVSSGNTIYF. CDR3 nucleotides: TGTGCCAGCAGGCCACAGGGGGTGAGCTCTGGAAACACCATATATTTT.

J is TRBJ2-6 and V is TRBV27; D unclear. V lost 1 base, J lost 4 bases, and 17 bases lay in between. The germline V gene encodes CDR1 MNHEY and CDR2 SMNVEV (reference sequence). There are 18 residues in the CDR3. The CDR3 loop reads CASSLYLLEAAGANVLTF. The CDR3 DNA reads TGTGCCAGCAGTTTATATTTGTTAGAGGCGGCGGGGGCCAACGTCCTGACTTTC.

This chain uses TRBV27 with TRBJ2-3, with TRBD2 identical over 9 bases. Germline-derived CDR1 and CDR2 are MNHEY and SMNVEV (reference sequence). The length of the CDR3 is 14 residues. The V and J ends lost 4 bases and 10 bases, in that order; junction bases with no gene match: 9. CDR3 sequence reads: CASSSGLAPYAQYF. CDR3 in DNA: TGTGCCAGCAGTTCCGGACTAGCGCCTTATGCGCAGTATTTT.

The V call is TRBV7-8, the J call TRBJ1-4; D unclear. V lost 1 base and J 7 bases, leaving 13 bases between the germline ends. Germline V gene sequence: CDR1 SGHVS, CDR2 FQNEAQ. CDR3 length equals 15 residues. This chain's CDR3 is CASSLERAGIEKLFF. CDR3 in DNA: TGTGCCAGCAGCTTAGAGAGGGCCGGTATTGAAAAACTGTTTTTT. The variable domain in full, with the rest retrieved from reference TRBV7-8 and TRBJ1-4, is GAGVSQSPRYKVAKRGQDVALRCDPISGHVSLFWYQQALGQGPEFLTYFQNEAQLDKSGLPSDRFFAERPEGSVSTLKIQRTQQEDSAVYLCASSLERAGIEKLFFGSGTQLSVL.